This section outlines one T cell receptor (beta chain) sequence together with its context. Its antigen remains unknown. The source of the sample is a study of cytomegalovirus exposure and HLA in healthy donors. Across the study: About 85 million unique TCR sequences came from HLA-typed donors in an early release. General observations from the study: The CMV antigen specificity of three CMV-associated chains was confirmed through in vitro analysis.

A multiplex PCR was run with 60 Vbeta primers and 13 Jbeta primers. Per the original methods: Roughly 73 million unique TCR beta chains, about 11 million of them shared, were counted by a later analysis. The repertoire was sequenced with immunoSEQ multiplex PCR; TCRdb's copy has only in-frame clones and lacks some. The DNA gave D and trimming, while V, J and clone size come from that table. The data hold over 130,000 clones, with around 75% observed a single time. Trimming cost V 5 bases and J 9 bases; bases outside gene matches: 6. The CDR3 has 12 residues. Germline V gene data show CDR1 as MDHEN and CDR2 as SYDVKM.

This sequence joins TRBV28 and TRBJ2-5, with 7 positions matching TRBD1. This TCR came from a human donor in good health. The sample taken for sequencing was PBMCs. In DNA form, the CDR3 reads TGTGCCAGCAGTAAACCTACAGGGGCCCAGTACTTC. It codes for CASSKPTGAQYF.